This record concerns one T cell receptor beta chain sequence. The antigen is not known. This specimen includes other DNA sequences encoding the same CDR3. 60 Vbeta and 13 Jbeta primers were used in PCR. Data came from immunoSEQ multiplex PCR; TCRdb stores just in-frame clones and leaves some out. Here the sample spans about 150,000 clones, roughly 82% being singletons. This entry is derived from a study of cytomegalovirus exposure and HLA in healthy donors. Study conclusions and caveats: Later analysis indicated greater clonal expansion among HLA-associated TCR beta chains than among equally common other chains. Roughly uniform depth of sequencing across donors was assumed in presence/absence analyses. Later analysis suggested links between common viral pathogens and several top significant clusters.

V lost 3 bases and J lost 0, with 8 bases in between. The CDR3 loop spans 14 amino acids. CDR1 is MNHEY and CDR2 is SVGAGI in the germline V gene. The source of this sequence is a woman between 45 and 65 years old in good health and CMV-seropositive. Sequenced input: PBMCs. This chain joins TRBV6-5 and TRBJ1-1, with D possibly TRBD1 on 6 matching bases. CDR3 coding DNA: TGTGCCAGCAGTTATCAGGGGATGAACACTGAAGCTTTCTTT. This sequence encodes CASSYQGMNTEAFF.